The source of this T cell receptor beta chain is a study of CD4+ T cells in melanoma. V shed 0 bases and J shed 0 bases, with 9 bases lying between them. CDR3 length: 16 residues. Germline CDR1 and CDR2: GTSNPN and SVGIG (reference sequence). Generated by immunoSEQ multiplex PCR, the TCRdb table keeps only in-frame clones and is missing some. The sample carries approximately 6,200 clones, 55% to 75% recorded once. Sequencing was carried out using cells from a culture (not recorded whether cultured in vitro). V gene TRBV30 combines with J gene TRBJ1-6; D is possibly TRBD1 (6 bases). The source is a human donor with melanoma. In nucleotides, the CDR3 is TGTGCCTGGAGTGTGCCGGACAGCTCCTATAATTCACCCCTCCACTTT. This gives the protein CAWSVPDSSYNSPLHF.